This T cell receptor (beta chain) was identified in a study of neurological immune-mediated disorders. General study points: Clinical and MRI features did not associate with the cluster found in multiple sclerosis patients. Phylogenetic grouping assigned the repertoires of 18 of 34 multiple sclerosis patients to one related-CDR3 cluster, which constitutes a possible signature.

5'RACE with 10-nucleotide random UMIs produced the cDNA. TCRdb reanalysed the 5' RACE reads using MiXCR and keeps one entry per CDR3 protein. The data contain about 69,000 distinct CDR3 sequences, 3.5% to 5% of them seen just once; the ten biggest clones take up approximately 1.2%. This clonotype was seen many times. The antigen is not known. The length of the CDR3 is 16 residues. With V trimmed by 6 bases and J by 2 bases, 14 bases remained unmatched. Germline CDR1 reads DFQATT; CDR2 reads SNEGSKA (reference sequence). The sequenced sample consisted of PBMCs. The rearrangement joins TRBV20-1 to TRBJ2-7; 9 nucleotides align to TRBD1. This clonotype was obtained from a man aged 25 to 45 with multiple sclerosis. The CDR3 is CSAEYNRGRITYEQYF. As DNA, the CDR3 is TGCAGTGCCGAATATAACAGGGGGCGAATTACCTACGAGCAGTACTTC.